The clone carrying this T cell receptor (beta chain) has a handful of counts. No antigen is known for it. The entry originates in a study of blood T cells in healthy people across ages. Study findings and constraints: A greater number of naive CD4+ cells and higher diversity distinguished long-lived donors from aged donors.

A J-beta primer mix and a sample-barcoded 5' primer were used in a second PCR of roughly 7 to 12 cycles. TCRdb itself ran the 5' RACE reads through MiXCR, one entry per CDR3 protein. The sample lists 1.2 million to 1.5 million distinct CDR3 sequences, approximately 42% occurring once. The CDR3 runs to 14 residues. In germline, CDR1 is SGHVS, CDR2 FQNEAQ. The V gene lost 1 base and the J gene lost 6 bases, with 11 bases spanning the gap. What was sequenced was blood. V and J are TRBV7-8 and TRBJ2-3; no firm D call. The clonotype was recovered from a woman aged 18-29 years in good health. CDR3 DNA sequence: TGTGCCAGCAGCTTAGGTCCTGAGGTGGATACGCAGTATTTT. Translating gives CASSLGPEVDTQYF.